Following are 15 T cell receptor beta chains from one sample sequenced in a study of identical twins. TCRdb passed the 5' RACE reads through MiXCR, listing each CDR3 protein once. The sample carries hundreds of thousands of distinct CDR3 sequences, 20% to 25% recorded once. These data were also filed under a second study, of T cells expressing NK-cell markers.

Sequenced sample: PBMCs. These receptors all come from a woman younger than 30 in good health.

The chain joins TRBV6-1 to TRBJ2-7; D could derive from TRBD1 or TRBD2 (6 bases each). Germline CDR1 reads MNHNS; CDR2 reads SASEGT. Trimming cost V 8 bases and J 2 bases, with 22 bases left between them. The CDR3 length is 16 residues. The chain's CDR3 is CASRNVGGGATYEQYF. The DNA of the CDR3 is TGTGCCAGCCGGAATGTCGGAGGGGGAGCCACCTACGAGCAGTACTTC.

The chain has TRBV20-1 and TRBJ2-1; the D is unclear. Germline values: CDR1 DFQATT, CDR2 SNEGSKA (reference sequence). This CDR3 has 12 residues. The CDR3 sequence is CSVMQAGNEQFF. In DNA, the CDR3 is TGCAGCGTAATGCAGGCTGGTAATGAGCAGTTCTTC.

CDR3 sequence (DNA): TGTGCCAGCAGTGAAGTTCCTCCAATTCAGCAGTACTTC. Encoded protein: CASSEVPPIQQYF. This rearrangement joins TRBV6-1 to TRBJ2-7, with unresolved D. V was clipped by 1 base and J by 8 bases, with 12 bases between them. This CDR3 region has 13 residues. Germline lookup yields CDR1 MNHNS and CDR2 SASEGT.

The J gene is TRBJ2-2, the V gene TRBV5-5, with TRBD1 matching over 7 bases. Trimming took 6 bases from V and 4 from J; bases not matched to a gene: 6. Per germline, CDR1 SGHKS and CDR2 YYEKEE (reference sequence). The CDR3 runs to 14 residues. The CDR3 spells CASTLYRGTGELFF. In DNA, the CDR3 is TGTGCCAGCACCCTATACAGGGGCACCGGGGAGCTGTTTTTT.

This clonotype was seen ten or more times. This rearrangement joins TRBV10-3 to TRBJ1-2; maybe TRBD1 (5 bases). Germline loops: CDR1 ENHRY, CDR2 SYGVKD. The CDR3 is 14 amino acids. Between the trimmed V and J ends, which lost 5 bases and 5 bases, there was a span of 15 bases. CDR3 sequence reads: CAISQGRAEYGYTF. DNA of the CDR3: TGTGCCATCAGTCAGGGCAGGGCAGAATATGGCTACACCTTC.

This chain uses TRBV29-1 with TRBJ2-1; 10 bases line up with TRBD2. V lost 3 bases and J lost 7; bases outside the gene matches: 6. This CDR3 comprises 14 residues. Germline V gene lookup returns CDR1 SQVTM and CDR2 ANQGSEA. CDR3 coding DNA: TGCAGCGTTGAGGTTAGCGGGGGGAATAATGAGCAGTTCTTC. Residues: CSVEVSGGNNEQFF.

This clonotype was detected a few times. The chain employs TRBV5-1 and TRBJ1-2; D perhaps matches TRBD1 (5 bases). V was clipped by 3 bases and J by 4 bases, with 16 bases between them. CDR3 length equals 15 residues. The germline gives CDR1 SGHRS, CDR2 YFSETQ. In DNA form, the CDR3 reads TGCGCCAGCAGCTCCAGCCCCGGGACGGGCTATGGCTACACCTTC. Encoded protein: CASSSSPGTGYGYTF.

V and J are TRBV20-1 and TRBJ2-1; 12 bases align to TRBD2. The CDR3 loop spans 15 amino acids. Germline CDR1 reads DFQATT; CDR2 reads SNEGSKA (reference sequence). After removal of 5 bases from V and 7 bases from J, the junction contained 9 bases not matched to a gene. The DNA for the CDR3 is TGCAGTGCTGGCCAGCTAGCGGGGGGGTGGAATGAGCAGTTCTTC. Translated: CSAGQLAGGWNEQFF.

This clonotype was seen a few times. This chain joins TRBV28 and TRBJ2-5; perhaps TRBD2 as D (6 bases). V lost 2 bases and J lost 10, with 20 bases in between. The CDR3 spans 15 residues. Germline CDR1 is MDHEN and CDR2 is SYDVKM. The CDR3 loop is CASSLPGLQGGGQYF. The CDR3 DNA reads TGTGCCAGCAGTTTACCGGGACTCCAGGGCGGTGGCCAGTACTTC.

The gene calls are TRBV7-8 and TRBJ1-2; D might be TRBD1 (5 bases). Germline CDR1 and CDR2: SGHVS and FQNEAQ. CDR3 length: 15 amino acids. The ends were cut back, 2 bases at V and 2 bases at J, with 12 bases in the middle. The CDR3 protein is CASSLRPRDNYGYTF. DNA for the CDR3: TGTGCCAGCAGCTTACGCCCCAGGGACAACTATGGCTACACCTTC.

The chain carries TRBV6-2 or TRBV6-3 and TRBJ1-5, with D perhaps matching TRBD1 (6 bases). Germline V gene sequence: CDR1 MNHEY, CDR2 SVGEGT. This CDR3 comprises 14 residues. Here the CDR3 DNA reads TGTGCTACCCGGACAGCCTATAGCAATCAGCCCCAGCATTTT. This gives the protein CATRTAYSNQPQHF.

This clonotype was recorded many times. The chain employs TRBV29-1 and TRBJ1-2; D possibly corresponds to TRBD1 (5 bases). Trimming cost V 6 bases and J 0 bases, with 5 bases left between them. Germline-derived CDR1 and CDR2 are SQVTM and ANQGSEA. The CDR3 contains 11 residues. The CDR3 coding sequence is TGCAGCGTGACAGCTAACTATGGCTACACCTTC. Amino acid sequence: CSVTANYGYTF.

CDR3 sequence: CASSPLLGVASYEQYF. CDR3 sequence (DNA): TGTGCCAGCAGTCCGCTACTCGGCGTAGCCTCCTACGAGCAGTACTTC. The chain carries TRBV27 and TRBJ2-7; D remains unclear. Trimming pared 5 bases from V and 0 bases from J, leaving 17 bases between. Germline V gives CDR1 MNHEY, CDR2 SMNVEV (reference sequence). This CDR3 is built from 16 residues.

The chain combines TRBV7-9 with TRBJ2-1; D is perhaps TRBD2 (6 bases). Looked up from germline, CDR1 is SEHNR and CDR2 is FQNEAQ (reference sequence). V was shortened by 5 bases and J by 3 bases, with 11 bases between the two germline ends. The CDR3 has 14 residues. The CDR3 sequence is CASSPTGGYNEQFF. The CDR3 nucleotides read TGTGCCAGCAGCCCTACCGGGGGCTACAATGAGCAGTTCTTC.

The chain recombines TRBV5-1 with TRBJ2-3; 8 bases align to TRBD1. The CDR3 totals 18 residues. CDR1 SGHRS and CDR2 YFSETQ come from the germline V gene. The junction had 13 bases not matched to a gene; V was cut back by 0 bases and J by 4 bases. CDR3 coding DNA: TGCGCCAGCAGCTTGGCAGCAGGGGGCGACTTCGGTGCAGATACGCAGTATTTT. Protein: CASSLAAGGDFGADTQYF.